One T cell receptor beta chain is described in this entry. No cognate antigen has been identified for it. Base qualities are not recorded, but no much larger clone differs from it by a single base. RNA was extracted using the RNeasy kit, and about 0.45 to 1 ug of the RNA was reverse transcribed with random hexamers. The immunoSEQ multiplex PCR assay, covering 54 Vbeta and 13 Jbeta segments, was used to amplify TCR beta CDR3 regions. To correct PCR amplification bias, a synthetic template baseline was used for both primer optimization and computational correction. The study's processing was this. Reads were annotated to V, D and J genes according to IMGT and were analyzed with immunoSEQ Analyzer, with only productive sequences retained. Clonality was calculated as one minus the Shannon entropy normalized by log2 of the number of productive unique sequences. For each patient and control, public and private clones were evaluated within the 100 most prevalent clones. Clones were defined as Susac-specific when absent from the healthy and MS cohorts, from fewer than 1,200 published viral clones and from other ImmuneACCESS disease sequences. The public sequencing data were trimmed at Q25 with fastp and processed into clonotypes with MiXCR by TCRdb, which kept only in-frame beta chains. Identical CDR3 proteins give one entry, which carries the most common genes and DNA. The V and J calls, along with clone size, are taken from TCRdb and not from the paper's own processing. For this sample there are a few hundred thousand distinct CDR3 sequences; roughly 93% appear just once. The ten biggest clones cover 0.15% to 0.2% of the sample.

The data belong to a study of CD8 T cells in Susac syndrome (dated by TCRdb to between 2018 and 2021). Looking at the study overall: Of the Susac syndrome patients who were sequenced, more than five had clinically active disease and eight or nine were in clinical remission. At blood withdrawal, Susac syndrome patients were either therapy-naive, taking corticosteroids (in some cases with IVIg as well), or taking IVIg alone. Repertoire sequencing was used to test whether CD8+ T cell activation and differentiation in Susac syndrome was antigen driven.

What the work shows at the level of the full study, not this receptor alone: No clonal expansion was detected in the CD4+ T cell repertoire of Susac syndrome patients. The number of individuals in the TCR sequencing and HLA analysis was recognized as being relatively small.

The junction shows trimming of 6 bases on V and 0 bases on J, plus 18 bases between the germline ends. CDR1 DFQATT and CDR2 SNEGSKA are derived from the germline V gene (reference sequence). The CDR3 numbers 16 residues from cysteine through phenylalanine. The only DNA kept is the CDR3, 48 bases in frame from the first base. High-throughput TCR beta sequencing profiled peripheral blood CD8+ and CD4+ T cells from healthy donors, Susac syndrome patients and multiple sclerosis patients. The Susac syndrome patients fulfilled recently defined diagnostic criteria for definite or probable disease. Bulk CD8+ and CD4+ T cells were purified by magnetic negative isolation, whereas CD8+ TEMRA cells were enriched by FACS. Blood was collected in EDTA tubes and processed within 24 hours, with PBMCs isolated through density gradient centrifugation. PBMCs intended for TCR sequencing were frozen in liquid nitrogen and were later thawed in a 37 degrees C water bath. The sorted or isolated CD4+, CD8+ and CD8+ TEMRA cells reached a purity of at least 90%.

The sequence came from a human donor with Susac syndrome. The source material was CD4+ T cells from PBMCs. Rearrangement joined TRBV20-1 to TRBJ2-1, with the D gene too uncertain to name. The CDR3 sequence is CSAPRETLSSYNEQFF. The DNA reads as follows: TGCAGTGCGCCTAGAGAGACGCTAAGCTCCTACAATGAGCAGTTCTTC.